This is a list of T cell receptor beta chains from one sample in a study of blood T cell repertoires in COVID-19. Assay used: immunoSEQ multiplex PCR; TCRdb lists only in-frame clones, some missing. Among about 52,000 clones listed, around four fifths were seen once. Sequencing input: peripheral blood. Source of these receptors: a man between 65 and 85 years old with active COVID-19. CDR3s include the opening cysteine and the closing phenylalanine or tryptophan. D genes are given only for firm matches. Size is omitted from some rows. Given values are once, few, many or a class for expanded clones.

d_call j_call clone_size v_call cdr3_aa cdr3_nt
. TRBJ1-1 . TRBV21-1 CASTLRGQNTEAFF TGTGCCAGCACCCTCCGGGGACAGAACACTGAAGCTTTCTTT
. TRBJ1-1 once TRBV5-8 CASSLGSMGLPSTEAFF TGTGCCAGCAGCTTGGGGTCCATGGGGCTTCCTAGCACTGAAGCTTTCTTT
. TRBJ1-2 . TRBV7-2 CASSPSGHVNNYGYTF TGTGCCAGCAGCCCATCAGGCCACGTTAATAACTATGGCTACACCTTC
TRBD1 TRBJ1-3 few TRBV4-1 CASSQGQGAAGNTIYF TGCGCCAGCAGCCAGGGACAGGGGGCGGCTGGAAACACCATATATTTT
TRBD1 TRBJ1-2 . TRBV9 CASSADPYQGANYGYTF TGTGCCAGCAGCGCCGACCCCTACCAGGGGGCTAACTATGGCTACACCTTC
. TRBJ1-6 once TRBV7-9 CASSLTQYNSPLHF TGTGCCAGCAGCTTGACACAATATAATTCACCCCTCCACTTT
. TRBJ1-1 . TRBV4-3 CASSQDGRNAFF TGCGCCAGCAGCCAAGATGGCAGGAACGCTTTCTTT
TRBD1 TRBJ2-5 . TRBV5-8 CASSLGRWTGAKSPLETQYF TGTGCCAGCAGCCTAGGACGGTGGACAGGGGCGAAAAGTCCCCTGGAGACCCAGTACTTC
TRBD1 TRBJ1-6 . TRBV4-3 CASSQEQGVGSPLHF TGCGCCAGCAGCCAAGAGCAGGGGGTAGGCTCACCCCTCCACTTT
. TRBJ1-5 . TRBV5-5 CASSSRQGNQPQHF TGTGCCAGCAGCTCGAGACAGGGCAATCAGCCCCAGCATTTT
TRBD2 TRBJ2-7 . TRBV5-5 CASSLSRASGGYEQYF TGTGCCAGCAGCTTGTCGCGGGCTAGCGGGGGGTACGAGCAGTACTTC
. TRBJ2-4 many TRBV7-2 CASSTWTSQGAKNIQYF TGTGCCAGCAGCACCTGGACTAGTCAGGGGGCCAAAAACATTCAGTACTTC
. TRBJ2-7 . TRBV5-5 CASSLAARGTYEQYF TGTGCCAGCAGCTTGGCAGCCAGGGGAACCTACGAGCAGTACTTC
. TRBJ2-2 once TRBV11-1 CASSFFSNTGELFF TGTGCCAGCAGCTTTTTCTCCAACACCGGGGAGCTGTTTTTT
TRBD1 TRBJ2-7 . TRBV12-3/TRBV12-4 CASSPGQYEQYF TGTGCCAGCAGCCCGGGACAGTACGAGCAGTACTTC
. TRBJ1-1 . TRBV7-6 CASSLAEGPEAFF TGTGCCAGCAGCTTAGCGGAGGGTCCTGAAGCTTTCTTT
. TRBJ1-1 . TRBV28 CASSDLPTEAFF TGTGCCAGCAGCGATCTACCGACTGAAGCTTTCTTT
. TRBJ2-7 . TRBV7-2 CASSPPRGRYEQYF TGTGCCAGCAGCCCCCCCAGGGGGAGGTACGAGCAGTACTTC
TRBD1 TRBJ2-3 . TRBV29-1 CSVRDRFRTDTQYF TGCAGCGTTCGGGACAGGTTCCGTACAGATACGCAGTATTTT
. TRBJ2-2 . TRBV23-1 CASSHPRRDTGELFF TGCGCCAGCAGTCACCCGAGGCGAGACACCGGGGAGCTGTTTTTT
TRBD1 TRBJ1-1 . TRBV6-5 CASSSHRGAEAFF TGTGCCAGCAGTTCTCACAGGGGGGCTGAAGCTTTCTTT
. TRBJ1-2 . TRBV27 CASSFDGYTF TGTGCCAGCAGTTTCGATGGCTACACCTTC
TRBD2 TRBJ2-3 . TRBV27 CASSPRGRSGGATDTQYF TGTGCCAGCAGTCCCCGGGGTCGTAGCGGGGGGGCCACAGATACGCAGTATTTT
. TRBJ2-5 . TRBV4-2 CASSQVSGRPETQYF TGTGCCAGCAGCCAAGTTTCCGGTCGCCCAGAGACCCAGTACTTC
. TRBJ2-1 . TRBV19 CASSIGTLSSYNEQFF TGTGCCAGTAGTATCGGGACACTGAGCTCCTACAATGAGCAGTTCTTC
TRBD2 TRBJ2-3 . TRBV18 CASSPGLAGGLVGTDTQYF TGTGCCAGCTCACCCGGACTAGCGGGGGGGCTAGTCGGCACAGATACGCAGTATTTT
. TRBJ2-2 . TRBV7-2 CASSSRGGVPTGELFF TGTGCCAGCAGCTCCCGTGGCGGGGTACCCACCGGGGAGCTGTTTTTT
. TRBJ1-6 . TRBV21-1 CASSNGWQGRHSYNSPLHF TGTGCCAGCAGCAATGGATGGCAGGGGCGCCACTCCTATAATTCACCCCTCCACTTT
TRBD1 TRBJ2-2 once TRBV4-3 CASSTGQGDRLGDPELFF TGCGCCAGCAGCACGGGGCAGGGGGACAGGTTGGGGGACCCGGAGCTGTTTTTT
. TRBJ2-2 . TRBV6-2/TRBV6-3 CASSFLWNTGELFF TGTGCCAGCAGTTTCTTGTGGAACACCGGGGAGCTGTTTTTT